The clone carrying this T cell receptor (beta chain) was seen a few times. The record originates from a study of molecular identifiers for immune sequencing clone quantification. From the PCR reads, TCRdb called clonotypes with MiXCR, one entry per CDR3 protein. The data hold approximately 500,000 distinct CDR3 sequences, with about a fifth observed a single time. Between the trimmed V and J ends, which lost 5 bases and 0 bases, there was a span of 8 bases. Germline V lookup: CDR1 SGHAT, CDR2 FQNNGV. The CDR3 has 14 amino acids. The sample taken for sequencing was naive CD8+ T cells from blood, with Jurkat cell RNA spiked in. Subset noted: FACS-sorted CD8+CD4-CCR7+CD45RA+ naive T cells. This receptor was identified in a human donor in good health. Some libraries in this study had Jurkat cell RNA spiked in. The chain uses TRBV11-2 and TRBJ1-3; no definite D call. The CDR3 spells CASSPESSGNTIYF. The CDR3 DNA reads as TGTGCCAGCAGCCCTGAAAGCTCTGGAAACACCATATATTTT. The whole variable domain, filled in from reference TRBV11-2 and TRBJ1-3, reads EAGVAQSPRYKIIEKRQSVAFWCNPISGHATLYWYQQILGQGPKLLIQFQNNGVVDDSQLPKDRFSAERLKGVDSTLKIQPAKLEDSAVYLCASSPESSGNTIYFGEGSWLTVV.